This entry lists 4 T cell receptor beta chains sequenced from one sample in a study of blood T cell repertoires in COVID-19. Only in-frame clones appear in the TCRdb table, and some are missing; sequencing was by immunoSEQ multiplex PCR. Of 350,000 to 500,000 clones detected, nearly 90% appear once; the ten largest clones hold about 1.4%. The sequenced material came from PBMCs or T cells enriched from blood (not recorded which). The receptors were sampled from a woman under 30 who had been exposed to COVID-19.

The chain carries TRBV28 and TRBJ1-2; no clear D. Germline V gives CDR1 MDHEN, CDR2 SYDVKM. The CDR3 is made up of 12 amino acids. The V end was cut by 6 bases, the J end by 8 bases, with 13 bases between. The CDR3 nucleotides read TGTGCCAGCAGCCAACCTGGAGCCGGCTACACCTTC. Residues: CASSQPGAGYTF.

The CDR3 loop reads CASTELAGGTDTQYF. The CDR3 bases are TGTGCCAGCACAGAACTAGCGGGGGGTACAGATACGCAGTATTTT. The gene calls are TRBV7-3 and TRBJ2-3, with 12 bases matching TRBD2. From germline, CDR1 is SGHTA and CDR2 FQGTGA. After removal of 7 bases from V and 3 bases from J, the junction contained 5 bases not matched to a gene. The CDR3 runs 15 residues.

This chain's CDR3 is CATSTGVLTSGDVQYF. The DNA for the CDR3 is TGTGCCACCAGCACCGGCGTGTTGACTAGCGGGGATGTGCAGTACTTC. V and J are TRBV15 and TRBJ2-7; TRBD2 matches at 11 bases. CDR1 LNHNV and CDR2 YYDKDF come from the germline V gene (reference sequence). The V gene end was trimmed by 4 bases and the J gene end by 9 bases; junction bases not matched to a gene: 14. This CDR3 is 16 amino acids long.

The V call is TRBV14, the J call TRBJ1-6, with 7 bases aligning to TRBD1. CDR1 SGHDN and CDR2 FVKESK come from the germline V gene. The junction had 7 bases not matched to a gene; V was cut back by 4 bases and J by 7 bases. The CDR3 has 15 residues. CDR3 amino acids: CASSRQGNQNSPLHF. The CDR3 DNA sequence: TGTGCCAGCAGCCGACAGGGCAATCAAAATTCACCCCTCCACTTT.